This is a list of T cell receptor beta chains from one sample in a study of spatial heterogeneity in lung cancer. TCRdb re-derived calls from the 5' RACE reads in MiXCR, one entry per CDR3 protein. The data show roughly 3,800 distinct CDR3 sequences, with about 5% seen just once and approximately 32% held by the top ten. Material: lung tumor tissue, obtained at surgery. The receptors were gathered from a female donor with early-stage non-small cell lung cancer. CDR3s include the opening cysteine and the closing phenylalanine or tryptophan. The order of the fields is clone size, V gene, CDR3 length, J gene, D gene, CDR3 protein, CDR3 DNA. D genes are given only for firm matches. Clone size is not always given. Where it is, it says once, few, many or a class for expanded clones.

>medium-sized|TRBV7-2|16|TRBJ1-2|.
CASSLVGSGPNYGYTF
TGTGCCAGCAGCTTAGTAGGTTCAGGGCCTAACTATGGCTACACCTTC
>many|TRBV7-8|16|TRBJ2-1|TRBD2
CASSVQREGLYNEQFF
TGTGCCAGCAGCGTGCAGCGGGAGGGCTTGTACAATGAGCAGTTCTTC
>.|TRBV10-1|15|TRBJ1-3|.
CASSDGQNSGNTIYF
TGCGCCAGCAGTGATGGACAAAACTCTGGAAACACCATATATTTT
>many|TRBV29-1|11|TRBJ2-5|.
CSVDRQETQYF
TGCAGCGTTGACAGGCAAGAGACCCAGTACTTC
>medium-sized|TRBV5-1|16|TRBJ2-5|TRBD2
CASSLGTSGRGETQYF
TGCGCCAGCAGCTTGGGTACTAGCGGGAGAGGAGAGACCCAGTACTTC
>medium-sized|TRBV2|12|TRBJ2-7|.
CASRPTRDEQYF
TGTGCCAGCAGGCCCACCAGGGACGAGCAGTACTTC
>medium-sized|TRBV28|18|TRBJ2-7|TRBD2
CASSFSFSGTRLSYEQYF
TGTGCCAGCAGTTTCTCCTTTTCCGGGACTAGACTTTCCTACGAGCAGTACTTC
>many|TRBV20-1|12|TRBJ1-4|.
CSAPRGDEKLFF
TGCAGTGCCCCTCGTGGGGATGAAAAACTGTTTTTT
>medium-sized|TRBV10-3|18|TRBJ2-4|.
CAISESTSQGGAKNIQYF
TGTGCCATCAGTGAGTCCACCTCGCAAGGAGGAGCCAAAAACATTCAGTACTTC
>large|TRBV6-1|16|TRBJ2-1|.
CASTQPDSPSYNEQFF
TGTGCCAGCACCCAACCGGACAGTCCTTCCTACAATGAGCAGTTCTTC
>medium-sized|TRBV9|17|TRBJ2-5|.
CASSVAVGWEYGETQYF
TGTGCCAGCAGCGTAGCTGTAGGGTGGGAGTATGGGGAGACCCAGTACTTC
>few|TRBV11-2|13|TRBJ2-5|.
CASSWDSRETQYF
TGTGCCAGCAGCTGGGATAGTCGAGAGACCCAGTACTTC
>few|TRBV11-2|20|TRBJ1-1|TRBD1
CASSLGDRERFIVSNTEAFF
TGTGCCAGCAGCTTAGGGGACAGGGAAAGATTTATAGTTTCGAACACTGAAGCTTTCTTT
>many|TRBV7-6|14|TRBJ2-3|TRBD2
CASTEAGSTDTQYF
TGTGCCAGCACCGAAGCGGGAAGCACAGATACGCAGTATTTT
>many|TRBV18|16|TRBJ2-3|TRBD1
CASSPGTGGTTDTQYF
TGTGCCAGCTCACCAGGGACAGGGGGCACCACAGATACGCAGTATTTT
>medium-sized|TRBV20-1|15|TRBJ2-3|TRBD2
CSAPKGLAGSDTQYF
TGCAGTGCTCCCAAGGGGCTAGCGGGGTCAGATACGCAGTATTTT
>many|TRBV7-9|12|TRBJ1-1|.
CASSWDNTEAFF
TGTGCCAGCAGCTGGGACAACACTGAAGCTTTCTTT
>medium-sized|TRBV20-1|14|TRBJ1-5|.
CSARDDSLNQPQHF
TGCAGTGCTAGAGATGACTCACTCAATCAGCCCCAGCATTTT
>medium-sized|TRBV28|16|TRBJ2-6|.
CASSLLFGSGANVLTF
TGTGCCAGCAGTTTACTCTTTGGCTCTGGGGCCAACGTCCTGACTTTC
>medium-sized|TRBV11-2|16|TRBJ2-2|.
CASSLESPVPTGELFF
TGTGCCAGCAGCTTAGAATCGCCAGTTCCCACCGGGGAGCTGTTTTTT
>many|TRBV27|15|TRBJ1-5|TRBD1
CASSLGGQGYQPQHF
TGTGCCAGCAGTTTAGGAGGACAGGGGTATCAGCCCCAGCATTTT
>medium-sized|TRBV20-1|16|TRBJ2-2|.
CSARDPRGGGTGELFF
TGCAGTGCTAGGGACCCCAGGGGAGGGGGCACCGGGGAGCTGTTTTTT
>medium-sized|TRBV10-2|15|TRBJ2-1|TRBD2
CASSEMAGGPHEQFF
TGCGCCAGCAGTGAGATGGCGGGGGGGCCTCATGAGCAGTTCTTC
>medium-sized|TRBV7-9|17|TRBJ2-7|TRBD2
CASSLALTSGRGAEQYF
TGTGCCAGCAGCTTAGCGCTAACTAGCGGGAGAGGAGCCGAGCAGTACTTC
>many|TRBV6-5|12|TRBJ2-1|.
CASSFDDNEQFF
TGTGCCAGCAGTTTTGACGACAATGAGCAGTTCTTC
>.|TRBV20-1|15|TRBJ1-5|.
CSARDGQDRNQPQHF
TGCAGTGCTAGAGATGGGCAGGACCGGAATCAGCCCCAGCATTTT
>medium-sized|TRBV7-3|15|TRBJ2-1|TRBD2
CASSLGLAGVPEQFF
TGTGCCAGCAGCTTGGGACTAGCGGGGGTCCCGGAGCAGTTCTTC
>many|TRBV11-3|15|TRBJ2-7|.
CASSLAGSDAYEQYF
TGTGCCAGCAGCTTAGCTGGGTCCGACGCCTACGAGCAGTACTTC
>many|TRBV9|13|TRBJ1-2|.
CASSVGPTYGYTF
TGTGCCAGCAGCGTAGGACCGACATATGGCTACACCTTC
>medium-sized|TRBV5-1|18|TRBJ2-1|.
CASSLGGTYFRAYNEQFF
TGCGCCAGCAGCTTGGGAGGGACTTACTTTAGGGCCTACAATGAGCAGTTCTTC
>medium-sized|TRBV11-2|16|TRBJ2-5|.
CASSLEGGGLHKTQYF
TGTGCCAGCAGCTTAGAGGGAGGGGGTCTCCATAAGACCCAGTACTTC
>medium-sized|TRBV3-1|16|TRBJ1-3|.
CASSQDTTTTGNTIYF
TGTGCCAGCAGCCAAGATACTACAACTACTGGAAACACCATATATTTT
>many|TRBV7-9|13|TRBJ1-2|.
CASSLERGYGYTF
TGTGCCAGCAGCTTAGAGCGGGGCTATGGCTACACCTTC
>many|TRBV9|14|TRBJ2-7|.
CASSVVATSYEQYF
TGTGCCAGCAGCGTAGTAGCTACCTCCTACGAGCAGTACTTC
>few|TRBV20-1|14|TRBJ2-5|.
CSARRLASQETQYF
TGCAGTGCTAGAAGGCTAGCGAGTCAAGAGACCCAGTACTTC
>many|TRBV27|17|TRBJ2-2|TRBD2
CASTTQRGGRITGELFF
TGTGCCAGCACGACTCAGCGGGGGGGCCGGATCACCGGGGAGCTGTTTTTT
>medium-sized|TRBV7-8|15|TRBJ2-3|.
CASSLRRRSTDTQYF
TGTGCCAGCAGCTTAAGGCGGAGAAGCACAGATACGCAGTATTTT
>.|TRBV13|11|TRBJ2-1|.
CASSFYNEQFF
TGTGCCAGCAGCTTTTACAATGAGCAGTTCTTC
>.|TRBV12-3/TRBV12-4|14|TRBJ1-6|.
CASSYGSYNSPLHF
TGTGCCAGCAGTTACGGCTCCTATAATTCACCCCTCCACTTT
>medium-sized|TRBV29-1|12|TRBJ1-5|.
CSVSGNGQPQHF
TGCAGCGTTTCCGGGAACGGGCAGCCCCAGCATTTT
>medium-sized|TRBV2|11|TRBJ2-1|.
CASSDWNEQFF
TGTGCCAGCAGTGATTGGAATGAGCAGTTCTTC
>medium-sized|TRBV29-1|11|TRBJ2-7|.
CSVELKYEQYF
TGCAGCGTTGAATTAAAATACGAGCAGTACTTC
>many|TRBV14|13|TRBJ1-1|.
CASSQETGSEAFF
TGTGCCAGCAGCCAAGAAACAGGGTCGGAAGCTTTCTTT